Below, 31 T cell receptor beta chains from the same sample are listed, as sequenced in a study of cytomegalovirus exposure and HLA in healthy donors. This PCR relied on a set of 60 Vbeta primers and 13 Jbeta primers. The protocol was immunoSEQ multiplex PCR, while the TCRdb copy is restricted to in-frame clones and leaves out a portion. The repertoire includes 190,000 or so clones, roughly 80% of them detected once, and 1.6% sits in the top ten. Input material: PBMCs. Receptor source: a man aged 45-65 years in good health and CMV-seronegative.

V is TRBV5-4 and J is TRBJ2-7; D might be TRBD1 (6 bases). V dropped 0 bases and J dropped 6 bases, with 10 bases sitting between them. The CDR3 consists of 13 residues. Germline lookup yields CDR1 SGHNT and CDR2 YYREEE (reference sequence). CDR3 in DNA: TGTGCCAGCAGCTTGGACAGGGTATCCGAGCAGTACTTC. Amino acids: CASSLDRVSEQYF.

The chain couples TRBV7-6 to TRBJ2-7; the match to TRBD1 covers 8 bases. Germline CDR1 is SGHVS and CDR2 is FNYEAQ. V lost 5 bases to trimming and J lost 7 bases; unmatched junction nucleotides: 16. The CDR3 contains 16 residues. The CDR3 spells CASSPISVDRDGEQYF. CDR3 nucleotide sequence: TGTGCCAGCAGCCCAATATCTGTGGACAGGGACGGGGAGCAGTACTTC.

This clone was seen just once. Here the CDR3 reads CATLERGAGTDTQYF. The CDR3 DNA reads TGTGCCACATTGGAGCGGGGGGCAGGGACAGATACGCAGTATTTT. The V and J genes are TRBV6-5 and TRBJ2-3; 9 positions agree with TRBD2. The V gene end was trimmed by 10 bases and the J gene end by 3 bases; junction bases not matched to a gene: 11. This CDR3 region has 15 residues. Germline CDR1 reads MNHEY; CDR2 reads SVGAGI.

This chain connects TRBV18 to TRBJ2-3, with 8 bases aligning to TRBD2. Germline-derived CDR1 and CDR2 are KGHSH and LQKENI. The CDR3 is 17 amino acids. V lost 4 bases to trimming and J lost 4 bases; unmatched junction nucleotides: 13. Written as DNA, the CDR3 is TGTGCCAGCTCACTTTTGCCCAGCGGGAGCGTCGCAGATACGCAGTATTTT. It codes for CASSLLPSGSVADTQYF.

The chain combines TRBV5-1 with TRBJ2-3, with 7 bases identical to TRBD1. The CDR3 spans 15 residues. The germline V gene has CDR1 SGHRS and CDR2 YFSETQ. V trimming: 9 bases; J trimming: 0 bases; junction bases outside the gene matches: 10. The CDR3 DNA follows: TGCGCCAATCCCCTAAACAGGGGAAGCACAGATACGCAGTATTTT. Its protein product is CANPLNRGSTDTQYF.

Note on this clone: The germline gene is not matched at one end of the junction; a read error may be the cause. The V and J genes are TRBV6-4 and TRBJ2-7; D perhaps matches TRBD1 (5 bases). The CDR3 consists of 10 residues. Per germline, CDR1 MRHNA and CDR2 SNTAGT. The CDR3 bases are TGTGCCAGCAGTGACTCCGTGGGGCGGTTC. Protein product: CASSDSVGRF.

The chain recombines TRBV4-1 with TRBJ2-4; 8 bases are a match to TRBD2. From germline, CDR1 is MGHRA and CDR2 YSYEKL. V shed 4 bases and J 0 bases; nucleotides not matched to a gene: 2. The CDR3 is 15 amino acids. CDR3 bases: TGCGCCAGCAGCCTAGCGGGACTAGCCAAAAACATTCAGTACTTC. This translates into CASSLAGLAKNIQYF.

V and J are TRBV28 and TRBJ2-3; the D gene is possibly TRBD2 (6 bases). The germline V gene has CDR1 MDHEN and CDR2 SYDVKM. With 4 bases removed from V and 5 bases from J, the gap between germline ends came to 10 bases. This CDR3 has 13 amino acids. CDR3: CASSSGDLDTQYF. The CDR3 DNA reads TGTGCCAGCAGTTCGGGGGACCTAGATACGCAGTATTTT. Full variable domain (outside the CDR3, taken from reference TRBV28 and TRBJ2-3): DVKVTQSSRYLVKRTGEKVFLECVQDMDHENMFWYRQDPGLGLRLIYFSYDVKMKEKGDIPEGYSVSREKKERFSLILESASTNQTSMYLCASSSGDLDTQYFGPGTRLTVL.

The chain links TRBV10-3 to TRBJ2-7; D is uncertain. The V and J ends lost 4 bases and 4 bases respectively, with 14 bases between them. Germline V gene sequence: CDR1 ENHRY, CDR2 SYGVKD. This CDR3 contains 14 residues. Here the CDR3 reads CAISVSERAYEQYF. CDR3 sequence (DNA): TGTGCCATCAGTGTTTCGGAGCGAGCTTACGAGCAGTACTTC.

The V and J genes are TRBV7-3 and TRBJ2-5, with D perhaps matching TRBD2 (6 bases). The V gene lost 0 bases and the J gene lost 4 bases, with 12 bases spanning the gap. The CDR3 length is 15 residues. The germline V gene has CDR1 SGHTA and CDR2 FQGTGA. CDR3 DNA: TGTGCCAGCAGCTTAACCGGGCGGGGCAGAGAGACCCAGTACTTC. The encoded protein is CASSLTGRGRETQYF.

This clone was detected only once. This rearrangement joins TRBV2 to TRBJ1-2; D not certain. Trimming left V 1 base short and J 7 bases short, with 16 bases between. The CDR3 loop spans 15 amino acids. Germline CDR1 reads SNHLY; CDR2 reads FYNNEI. CDR3 in amino acids: CASSEDEPPRGGYTF. The CDR3 bases are TGTGCCAGCAGTGAAGATGAACCGCCCCGGGGTGGCTACACCTTC. The full variable domain, completed using reference TRBV2 and TRBJ1-2, is EPEVTQTPSHQVTQMGQEVILRCVPISNHLYFYWYRQILGQKVEFLVSFYNNEISEKSEIFDDQFSVERPDGSNFTLKIRSTKLEDSAMYFCASSEDEPPRGGYTFGSGTRLTVV.

This clone has only one observation. This chain links TRBV30 with TRBJ2-7, with 7 bases matching TRBD2. Germline V gives CDR1 GTSNPN, CDR2 SVGIG (reference sequence). The CDR3 runs to 16 residues. Trimming at V came to 0 bases and at J to 3 bases, leaving 11 bases not matched to a gene. Here the CDR3 reads CAWSVRGSSLLYEQYF. The DNA of the CDR3 is TGTGCCTGGAGTGTACGCGGGAGCTCCCTCCTCTACGAGCAGTACTTC.

This rearrangement joins TRBV28 to TRBJ1-2, with no clear D. Germline assignment: CDR1 MDHEN and CDR2 SYDVKM. V was shortened by 7 bases and J by 0 bases, with 9 bases between the two germline ends. This CDR3 contains 13 residues. This CDR3 reads CASITGTNYGYTF. The CDR3 DNA reads as TGTGCCAGCATCACCGGGACTAACTATGGCTACACCTTC.

J is TRBJ2-1 and V is TRBV4-1; TRBD2 agrees at 11 bases. The V segment lost 2 bases and the J segment 7 bases; nucleotides outside the gene matches: 7. Germline V CDR1 and CDR2: MGHRA, YSYEKL. This CDR3 spans 16 amino acids. The CDR3 loop reads CASSQSLAGASNEQFF. CDR3 DNA: TGCGCCAGCAGCCAATCACTAGCGGGAGCATCTAATGAGCAGTTCTTC.

The chain carries TRBV5-4 and TRBJ2-1; 10 bases are shared with TRBD2. The CDR3 is made up of 15 amino acids. The junction had 4 bases not matched to a gene; V was cut back by 5 bases and J by 2 bases. Germline V gives CDR1 SGHNT, CDR2 YYREEE (reference sequence). The CDR3 region has the DNA TGTGCCAGCAGGAGGAGCGGGGGGGCCTACAATGAGCAGTTCTTC. Its translation: CASRRSGGAYNEQFF.

This rearrangement joins TRBV10-3 to TRBJ2-2; D unresolved. The CDR3 sequence is 12 residues long. V was cut by 3 bases and J by 5 bases, with 4 bases left in between. Germline-derived CDR1 and CDR2 are ENHRY and SYGVKD. CDR3 DNA sequence: TGTGCCATCAGTGATCGGACCGGGGAGCTGTTTTTT. Translating gives CAISDRTGELFF.

The chain joins TRBV11-2 to TRBJ2-1; D unresolved. Deletions cut 2 bases from V and 0 bases from J, with 8 bases between. Germline-derived CDR1 and CDR2 are SGHAT and FQNNGV. CDR3 length equals 15 residues. The CDR3 DNA follows: TGTGCCAGCAGCTTATCGCGGAGCTCCTACAATGAGCAGTTCTTC. Translating gives CASSLSRSSYNEQFF.

The chain is built from TRBV7-9 and TRBJ1-1; perhaps TRBD1 as D (5 bases). Trimming removed 6 bases from V and 2 bases from J, with 16 bases in between. The CDR3 runs to 15 residues. Germline loops: CDR1 SEHNR, CDR2 FQNEAQ (reference sequence). CDR3 sequence (DNA): TGTGCCAGCAGTCGAGGATCGGGGGTTAACACTGAAGCTTTCTTT. Translation gives CASSRGSGVNTEAFF.

This sequence joins TRBV7-3 and TRBJ2-2; 7 nucleotides agree with TRBD2. Germline loops: CDR1 SGHTA, CDR2 FQGTGA. This CDR3 is built from 15 residues. After removal of 1 base from V and 6 bases from J, the junction contained 5 bases not matched to a gene. CDR3 residues: CASSLRVRGAGELFF. In DNA form, the CDR3 reads TGTGCCAGCAGCTTAAGGGTCCGGGGGGCCGGGGAGCTGTTTTTT.

CDR3 coding DNA: TGTGCCAGCAGCCTTTCTAGCGGGACGATCTACGAGCAGTACTTC. Translation: CASSLSSGTIYEQYF. J is TRBJ2-7 and V is TRBV6-1; TRBD2 matches 9 bases. The CDR3 is 15 residues long. The V gene's germline CDR1 is MNHNS and CDR2 SASEGT. Unmatched junction bases numbered 9, after V lost 6 bases and J lost 3 bases.

This clone was counted between two and nine times. The chain joins TRBV30 to TRBJ2-7; 14 bases map to TRBD2. The ends lost 4 bases at V and 4 bases at J; junction bases unmatched: 6. From germline, CDR1 is GTSNPN and CDR2 SVGIG (reference sequence). This CDR3 spans 15 amino acids. CDR3 nucleotides: TGTGCCTGGAACACGGGACTAGCGGGAGTGTACGAGCAGTACTTC. Protein: CAWNTGLAGVYEQYF.

This rearrangement joins TRBV4-1 to TRBJ1-2, with 7 bases matching TRBD1. J lost 8 bases, V lost 1 base, and 7 bases had no gene match. The CDR3 length is 14 residues. The germline gives CDR1 MGHRA, CDR2 YSYEKL. CDR3 region: CASSQVEGARGYTF. CDR3 nucleotides: TGCGCCAGCAGCCAAGTCGAGGGGGCGAGAGGCTACACCTTC.

The chain employs TRBV7-6 and TRBJ2-5, with 13 nucleotides matching TRBD2. Trimming cost V 1 base and J 5 bases; bases outside gene matches: 7. The CDR3 spans 17 residues. Germline-derived CDR1 and CDR2 are SGHVS and FNYEAQ. The CDR3 reads CASSLGGLAGVRETQYF. CDR3 DNA: TGTGCCAGCAGCTTAGGCGGACTAGCGGGAGTGAGGGAGACCCAGTACTTC.

The genes are TRBV28 and TRBJ2-5; a weak D match, TRBD2 (5 bases). Trimming pared 5 bases from V and 11 bases from J, leaving 18 bases between. Germline V gene sequence: CDR1 MDHEN, CDR2 SYDVKM. The CDR3 runs 13 residues. CDR3 loop: CASSTPTLREQYF. The CDR3 nucleotides read TGTGCCAGCAGTACCCCTACCCTGAGGGAGCAGTACTTC. The variable domain in full, completed from reference TRBV28 and TRBJ2-5, reads DVKVTQSSRYLVKRTGEKVFLECVQDMDHENMFWYRQDPGLGLRLIYFSYDVKMKEKGDIPEGYSVSREKKERFSLILESASTNQTSMYLCASSTPTLREQYFGPGTRLLVL.

The rearrangement links TRBV19 to TRBJ1-1; D unresolved. CDR3 length: 13 amino acids. Germline V gene sequence: CDR1 LNHDA, CDR2 SQIVND (reference sequence). The V end was cut by 3 bases, the J end by 8 bases, with 13 bases between. The CDR3 bases are TGTGCCAGTAGTATTAATTTGGCGGGGGAAGCTTTCTTT. This translates into CASSINLAGEAFF.

In the case of this clone: The sample has other DNA sequences that encode this CDR3 too. V and J are TRBV7-2 and TRBJ1-3; D is uncertain. This CDR3 comprises 15 residues. Trimming left V 1 base short and J 2 bases short, with 9 bases between. The germline CDR1 and CDR2 sequences are SGHTA and FQGNSA. The CDR3 DNA reads TGTGCCAGCAGCTTAGGTGTCGGGGCTGGAAACACCATATATTTT. Translation: CASSLGVGAGNTIYF. The entire variable domain, with the rest obtained from reference TRBV7-2 and TRBJ1-3, is as follows: GAGVSQSPSNKVTEKGKDVELRCDPISGHTALYWYRQSLGQGLEFLIYFQGNSAPDKSGLPSDRFSAERTGGSVSTLTIQRTQQEDSAVYLCASSLGVGAGNTIYFGEGSWLTVV.

The chain couples TRBV7-2 to TRBJ2-5; 8 nucleotides line up with TRBD1. This CDR3 is built from 16 residues. Trimming cost V 3 bases and J 5 bases; bases outside gene matches: 11. Looked up from germline, CDR1 is SGHTA and CDR2 is FQGNSA. The CDR3 DNA follows: TGTGCCAGCAGCTTCAGTGGACAGGGTCGTATGGAGACCCAGTACTTC. Translating it yields CASSFSGQGRMETQYF.

The gene calls are TRBV6-5 and TRBJ1-2; 7 bases are shared with TRBD1. The germline gives CDR1 MNHEY, CDR2 SVGAGI. The ends lost 7 bases at V and 4 bases at J; junction bases unmatched: 6. CDR3 length equals 13 residues. Here the CDR3 reads CASTKGQTYGYTF. The CDR3 DNA follows: TGTGCCAGCACGAAGGGACAGACCTATGGCTACACCTTC.

The chain combines TRBV28 with TRBJ2-7, with 7 bases fitting TRBD1. The CDR3 has 15 residues. Per germline, CDR1 MDHEN and CDR2 SYDVKM. The J segment lost 2 bases and the V segment lost 5 bases, leaving 9 bases of the junction unmatched. Here the CDR3 DNA reads TGTGCCAGCAGTCCCATAGGGACAGTAGCCTACGAGCAGTACTTC. Its protein product is CASSPIGTVAYEQYF.

The chain combines TRBV2 with TRBJ2-7, with TRBD2 matching over 8 bases. The germline gives CDR1 SNHLY, CDR2 FYNNEI. V was clipped by 6 bases and J by 1 base; unmatched bases: 8. This CDR3 is 15 amino acids long. CDR3 residues: CASRRSSGSSYEQYF. DNA of the CDR3: TGTGCCAGCAGACGTTCGAGCGGGAGTTCCTACGAGCAGTACTTC. Filled out from reference TRBV2 and TRBJ2-7, the complete variable domain reads EPEVTQTPSHQVTQMGQEVILRCVPISNHLYFYWYRQILGQKVEFLVSFYNNEISEKSEIFDDQFSVERPDGSNFTLKIRSTKLEDSAMYFCASRRSSGSSYEQYFGPGTRLTVT.

The chain uses TRBV7-3 and TRBJ2-7; no firm D call. The V end was cut by 3 bases, the J end by 5 bases, with 11 bases between. Germline loops: CDR1 SGHTA, CDR2 FQGTGA. This CDR3 contains 13 residues. The DNA for the CDR3 is TGTGCCAGCAGCTTTTCGGGTAACGACGAGCAGTACTTC. Translating it yields CASSFSGNDEQYF.